These 2 T cell receptor beta chains originate from one sample sequenced in a study of shared clonotypes between healthy human individuals. The data were produced by immunoSEQ multiplex PCR, yet TCRdb's version contains in-frame clones alone and is incomplete. The sample records 2 million to 3 million clones, about 92% being singletons. Material for sequencing was naive CD4+ T cells sorted from blood. The subset here: CD45RA+ positively selected. These receptors all come from a man younger than 35 in good health.

The J gene is TRBJ2-2, the V gene TRBV7-9; 12 bases agree with TRBD1. CDR1 and CDR2 (germline): SEHNR, FQNEAQ (reference sequence). Germline trimming cut 1 base from V and 6 bases from J; bases unmatched to any gene: 9. The CDR3 sequence is 18 residues long. The CDR3 bases are TGTGCCAGCAGCTTAGTTAGGGACAGGGGGCGCCGGGCCGGGGAGCTGTTTTTT. Amino acid sequence: CASSLVRDRGRRAGELFF.

The chain has TRBV5-1 and TRBJ2-7; D may be TRBD1 (6 bases). Looked up from germline, CDR1 is SGHRS and CDR2 is YFSETQ. Trimming removed 2 bases from V and 2 bases from J, with 26 bases in between. The CDR3 has 19 residues. CDR3 amino acids: CASSFFPNSGQSMAYEQYF. The CDR3 DNA follows: TGCGCCAGCAGCTTTTTCCCTAATTCAGGACAGTCGATGGCCTACGAGCAGTACTTC.